This T cell receptor (beta chain) was recovered during a study of blood T cell repertoires in COVID-19. Study context: Sites in the United States, Italy and Spain provided acute and convalescent COVID-19 samples.

The Seattle patients joined while their infection was active and were tracked longitudinally afterward. TCRdb's table, derived via immunoSEQ multiplex PCR, lists solely in-frame clones and lacks some. The table shows some 390,000 clones, with about 91% occurring only once. CDR3 size: 14 residues. The junction had 7 bases not matched to a gene; V was cut back by 6 bases and J by 6 bases. CDR1 is ENHRY and CDR2 is SYGVKD in the germline V gene. This clonotype originated in a woman aged 40 to 50 with COVID-19, enrolled during active disease. Sample: peripheral blood. V is TRBV10-3 and J is TRBJ2-7; 11 bases fit TRBD2. The CDR3 spells CAIRKSGTSGEQYF. For the CDR3, the DNA is TGTGCCATCAGGAAGTCCGGGACTAGCGGCGAGCAGTACTTC.